The clone carrying this T cell receptor beta chain was detected only a few times. This entry comes from a study of blood T cells in healthy people across ages. Every donor gave roughly 9.2 milliliters of peripheral blood. Germline V gene data show CDR1 as SGHDT and CDR2 as YYEEEE. The V and J ends lost 1 base and 0 bases respectively, with 10 bases between them. This CDR3 comprises 15 residues. A J-beta primer mix and a sample-barcoded 5' primer were used in a second PCR of about 7 to 12 cycles. A tag from a template-switch adaptor with 12 random nucleotides marked each cDNA molecule. Sequencing of every sample gave 3 million or more CDR3-containing paired-end reads. Each CDR3 protein gets one entry after TCRdb re-called the 5' RACE reads with MiXCR. The sample lists over 1.5 million distinct CDR3 sequences; approximately 50% were seen once.

The source is a woman between 40 and 55 years old in good health. The chain uses TRBV5-6 and TRBJ2-5; the D is unclear. The sample was blood. CDR3 amino acids: CASSLSLTDQETQYF. DNA of the CDR3: TGTGCCAGCAGCTTGTCCCTGACGGACCAAGAGACCCAGTACTTC.